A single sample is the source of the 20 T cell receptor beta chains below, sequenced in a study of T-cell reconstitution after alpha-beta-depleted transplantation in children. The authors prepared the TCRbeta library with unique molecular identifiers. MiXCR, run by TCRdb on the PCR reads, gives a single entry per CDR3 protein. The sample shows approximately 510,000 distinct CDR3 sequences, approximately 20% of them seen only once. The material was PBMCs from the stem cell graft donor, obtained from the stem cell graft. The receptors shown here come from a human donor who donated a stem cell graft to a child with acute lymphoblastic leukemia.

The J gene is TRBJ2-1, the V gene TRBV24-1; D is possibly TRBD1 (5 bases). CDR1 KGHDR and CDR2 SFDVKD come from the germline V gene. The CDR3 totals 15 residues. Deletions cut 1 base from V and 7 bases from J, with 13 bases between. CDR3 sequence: CATSDFQGIWNEQFF. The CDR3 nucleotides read TGTGCCACCAGTGATTTTCAGGGTATATGGAATGAGCAGTTCTTC.

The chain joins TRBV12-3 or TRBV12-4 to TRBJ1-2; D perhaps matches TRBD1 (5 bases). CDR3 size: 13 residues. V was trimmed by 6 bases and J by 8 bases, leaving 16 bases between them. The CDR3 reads CASRGDLHQGYTF. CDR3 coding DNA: TGTGCCAGCAGAGGGGACTTGCACCAGGGCTACACCTTC.

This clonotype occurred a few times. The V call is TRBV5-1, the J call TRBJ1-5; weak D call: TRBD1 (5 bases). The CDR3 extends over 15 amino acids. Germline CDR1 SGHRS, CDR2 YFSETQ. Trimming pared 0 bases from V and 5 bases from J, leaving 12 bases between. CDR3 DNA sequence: TGCGCCAGCAGCTTGGATCCAGGGAATCATCAGCCCCAGCATTTT. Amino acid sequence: CASSLDPGNHQPQHF.

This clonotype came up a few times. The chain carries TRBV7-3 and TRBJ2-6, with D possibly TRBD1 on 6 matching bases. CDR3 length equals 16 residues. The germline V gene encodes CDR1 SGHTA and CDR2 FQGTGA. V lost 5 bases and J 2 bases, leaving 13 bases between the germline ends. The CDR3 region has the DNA TGTGCCAGCAGCCCCCAAGGGACACCTGGGGCCAACGTCCTGACTTTC. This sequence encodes CASSPQGTPGANVLTF.

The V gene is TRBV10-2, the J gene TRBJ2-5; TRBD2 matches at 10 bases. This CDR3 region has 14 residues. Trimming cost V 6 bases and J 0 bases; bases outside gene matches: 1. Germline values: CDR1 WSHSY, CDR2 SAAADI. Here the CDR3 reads CASRGLADQETQYF. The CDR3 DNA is TGCGCCAGCAGAGGACTAGCGGACCAAGAGACCCAGTACTTC.

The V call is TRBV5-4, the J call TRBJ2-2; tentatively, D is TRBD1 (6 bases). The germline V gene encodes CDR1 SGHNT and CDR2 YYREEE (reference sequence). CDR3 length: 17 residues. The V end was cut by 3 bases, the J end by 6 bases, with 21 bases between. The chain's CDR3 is CASSSRLTGPDAGELFF. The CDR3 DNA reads TGTGCCAGCAGCTCACGGCTAACAGGGCCAGACGCCGGGGAGCTGTTTTTT.

CDR3: CASSHTPTGMNTEAFF. CDR3 nucleotide sequence: TGTGCCAGCTCACACACCCCGACAGGGATGAACACTGAAGCTTTCTTT. The chain carries TRBV18 and TRBJ1-1; 7 bases are shared with TRBD1. Germline assignment: CDR1 KGHSH and CDR2 LQKENI. CDR3 length: 16 residues. Trimming took 4 bases from V and 0 from J; bases not matched to a gene: 8.

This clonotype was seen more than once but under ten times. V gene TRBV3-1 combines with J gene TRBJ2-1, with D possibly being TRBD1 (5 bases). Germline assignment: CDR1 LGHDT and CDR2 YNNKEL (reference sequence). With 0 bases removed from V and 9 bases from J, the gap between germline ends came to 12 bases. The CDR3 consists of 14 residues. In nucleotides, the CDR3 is TGTGCCAGCAGCCAAGAGTATAAGGGGTTTGAGCAGTTCTTC. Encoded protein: CASSQEYKGFEQFF.

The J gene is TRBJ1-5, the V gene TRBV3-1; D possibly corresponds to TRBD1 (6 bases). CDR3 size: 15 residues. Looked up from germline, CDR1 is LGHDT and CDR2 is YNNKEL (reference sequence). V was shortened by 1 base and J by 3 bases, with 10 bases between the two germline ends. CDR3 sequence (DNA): TGTGCCAGCAGCCAAGTGGGGGCGTCCAATCAGCCCCAGCATTTT. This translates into CASSQVGASNQPQHF.

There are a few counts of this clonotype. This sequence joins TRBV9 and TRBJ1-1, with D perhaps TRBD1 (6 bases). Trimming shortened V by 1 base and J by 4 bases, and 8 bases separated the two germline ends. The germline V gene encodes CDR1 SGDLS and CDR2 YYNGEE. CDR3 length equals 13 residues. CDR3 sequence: CASSVSGVTEAFF. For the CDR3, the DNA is TGTGCCAGCAGCGTATCAGGGGTCACTGAAGCTTTCTTT.

The CDR3 nucleotides read TGTGCCAGCAGCTTAGAAGCGGGCTTAGTATACGAGACCCAGTACTTC. As protein: CASSLEAGLVYETQYF. The chain recombines TRBV7-2 with TRBJ2-5, with D tentatively TRBD2 (6 bases). The CDR3 totals 16 residues. Trimming took 1 base from V and 5 from J, leaving 17 bases between them. Germline CDR1 reads SGHTA; CDR2 reads FQGNSA.

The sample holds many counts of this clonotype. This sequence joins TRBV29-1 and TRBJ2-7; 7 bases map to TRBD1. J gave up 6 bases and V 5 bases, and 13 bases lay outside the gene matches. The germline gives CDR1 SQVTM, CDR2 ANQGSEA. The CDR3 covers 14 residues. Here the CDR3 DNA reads TGCAGCGTTTCTGTACAGGGGATGTTGGGCGAGCAGTACTTC. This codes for CSVSVQGMLGEQYF.

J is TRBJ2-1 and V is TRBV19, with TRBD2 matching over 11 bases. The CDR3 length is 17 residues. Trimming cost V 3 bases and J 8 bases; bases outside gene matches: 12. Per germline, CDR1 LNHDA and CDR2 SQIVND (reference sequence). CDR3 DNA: TGTGCCAGTAGTATCCTGGAACTAGCGGGAGTGGGCGATGAGCAGTTCTTC. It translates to CASSILELAGVGDEQFF.

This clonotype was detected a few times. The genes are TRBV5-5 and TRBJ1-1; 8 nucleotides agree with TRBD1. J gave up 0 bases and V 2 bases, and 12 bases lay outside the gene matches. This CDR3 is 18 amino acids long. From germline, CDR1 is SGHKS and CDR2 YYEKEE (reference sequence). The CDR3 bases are TGTGCCAGCAGCTTAGCAGGGGGCTTGACCAGAATGAACACTGAAGCTTTCTTT. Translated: CASSLAGGLTRMNTEAFF.

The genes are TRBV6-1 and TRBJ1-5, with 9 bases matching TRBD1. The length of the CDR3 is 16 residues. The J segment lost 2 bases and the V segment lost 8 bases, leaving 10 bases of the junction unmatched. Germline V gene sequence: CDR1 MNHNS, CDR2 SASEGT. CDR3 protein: CASSYERDRGNQPQHF. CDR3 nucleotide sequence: TGTGCCAGCTCATATGAGAGGGACAGGGGCAATCAGCCCCAGCATTTT.

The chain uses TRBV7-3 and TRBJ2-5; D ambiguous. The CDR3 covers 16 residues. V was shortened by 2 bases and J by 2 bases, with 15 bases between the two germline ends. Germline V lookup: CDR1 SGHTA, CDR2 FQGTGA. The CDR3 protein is CASSLGAVSSQETQYF. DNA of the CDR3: TGTGCCAGCAGCTTAGGCGCGGTCAGCTCACAAGAGACCCAGTACTTC.

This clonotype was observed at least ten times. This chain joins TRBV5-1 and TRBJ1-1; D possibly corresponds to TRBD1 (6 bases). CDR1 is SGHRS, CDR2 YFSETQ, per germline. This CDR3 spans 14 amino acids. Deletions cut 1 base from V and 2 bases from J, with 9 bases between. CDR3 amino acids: CASSLRGANTEAFF. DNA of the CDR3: TGCGCCAGCAGCTTGCGGGGGGCCAACACTGAAGCTTTCTTT.

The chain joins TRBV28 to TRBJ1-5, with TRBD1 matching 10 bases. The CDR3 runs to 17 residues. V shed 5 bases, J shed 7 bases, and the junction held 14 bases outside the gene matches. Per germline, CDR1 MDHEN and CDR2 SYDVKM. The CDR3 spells CASSTGTGDSRRQPQHF. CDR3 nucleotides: TGTGCCAGCAGTACCGGGACAGGGGATAGTCGTAGGCAGCCCCAGCATTTT.

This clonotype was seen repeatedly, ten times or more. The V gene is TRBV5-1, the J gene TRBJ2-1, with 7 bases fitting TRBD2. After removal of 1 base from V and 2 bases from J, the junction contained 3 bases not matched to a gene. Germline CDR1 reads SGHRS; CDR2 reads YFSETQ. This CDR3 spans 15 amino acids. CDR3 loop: CASSLSGIPYNEQFF. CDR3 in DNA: TGCGCCAGCAGCTTGAGCGGGATCCCCTACAATGAGCAGTTCTTC. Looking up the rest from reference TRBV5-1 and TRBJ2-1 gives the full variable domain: KAGVTQTPRYLIKTRGQQVTLSCSPISGHRSVSWYQQTPGQGLQFLFEYFSETQRNKGNFPGRFSGRQFSNSRSEMNVSTLELGDSALYLCASSLSGIPYNEQFFGPGTRLTVL.

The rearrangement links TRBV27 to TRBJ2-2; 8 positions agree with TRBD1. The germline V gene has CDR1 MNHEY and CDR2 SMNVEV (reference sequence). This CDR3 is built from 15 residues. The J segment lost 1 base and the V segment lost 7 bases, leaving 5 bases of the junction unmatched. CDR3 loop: CASTGGVGNTGELFF. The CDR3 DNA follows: TGTGCCAGCACAGGGGGCGTAGGGAACACCGGGGAGCTGTTTTTT.